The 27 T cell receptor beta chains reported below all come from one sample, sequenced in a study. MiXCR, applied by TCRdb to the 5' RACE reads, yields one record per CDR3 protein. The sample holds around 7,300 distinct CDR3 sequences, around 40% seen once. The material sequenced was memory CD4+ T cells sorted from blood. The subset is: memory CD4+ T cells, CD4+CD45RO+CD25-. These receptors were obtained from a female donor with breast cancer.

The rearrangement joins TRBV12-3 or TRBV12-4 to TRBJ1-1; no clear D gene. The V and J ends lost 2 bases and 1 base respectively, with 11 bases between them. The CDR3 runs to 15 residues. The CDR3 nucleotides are TGTGCCAGCAGTTTAATCGATCTAGGGAACACTGAAGCTTTCTTT. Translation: CASSLIDLGNTEAFF.

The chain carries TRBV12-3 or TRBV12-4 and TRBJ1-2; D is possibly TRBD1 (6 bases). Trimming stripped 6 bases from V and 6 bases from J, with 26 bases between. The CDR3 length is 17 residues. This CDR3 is CASRPMGGHLEGDGYTF. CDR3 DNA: TGTGCCAGCAGACCTATGGGGGGACACCTCGAGGGAGATGGCTACACCTTC.

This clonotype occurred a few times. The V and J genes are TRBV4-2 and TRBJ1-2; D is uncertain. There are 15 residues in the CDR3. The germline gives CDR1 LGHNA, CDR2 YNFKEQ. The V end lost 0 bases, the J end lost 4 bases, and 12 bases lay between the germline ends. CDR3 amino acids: CASSQERSSAYGYTF. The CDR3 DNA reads TGTGCCAGCAGCCAAGAACGCTCTTCGGCCTATGGCTACACCTTC.

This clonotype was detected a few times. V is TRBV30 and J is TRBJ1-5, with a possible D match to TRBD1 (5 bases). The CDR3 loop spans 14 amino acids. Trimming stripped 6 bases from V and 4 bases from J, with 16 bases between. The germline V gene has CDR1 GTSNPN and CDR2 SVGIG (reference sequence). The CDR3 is CACTAIGENQPQHF. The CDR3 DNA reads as TGTGCCTGCACCGCGATAGGGGAGAATCAGCCCCAGCATTTT.

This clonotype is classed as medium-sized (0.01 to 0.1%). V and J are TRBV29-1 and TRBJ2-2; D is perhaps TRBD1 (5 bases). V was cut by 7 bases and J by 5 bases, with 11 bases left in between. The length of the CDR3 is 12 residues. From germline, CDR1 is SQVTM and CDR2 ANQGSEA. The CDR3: CSGGGATGELFF. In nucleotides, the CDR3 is TGCAGCGGAGGTGGGGCTACCGGGGAGCTGTTTTTT.

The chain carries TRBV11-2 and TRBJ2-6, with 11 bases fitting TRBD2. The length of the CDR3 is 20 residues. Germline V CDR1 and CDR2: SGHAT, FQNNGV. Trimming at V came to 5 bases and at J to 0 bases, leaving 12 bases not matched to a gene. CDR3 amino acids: CASSAALAGGRVSGANVLTF. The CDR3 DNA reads TGTGCCAGCAGCGCCGCGTTAGCGGGAGGGCGAGTCTCTGGGGCCAACGTCCTGACTTTC.

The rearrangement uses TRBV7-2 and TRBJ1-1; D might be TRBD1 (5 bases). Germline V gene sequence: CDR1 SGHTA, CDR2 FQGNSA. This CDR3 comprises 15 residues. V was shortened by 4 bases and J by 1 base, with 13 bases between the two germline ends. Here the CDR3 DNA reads TGTGCCAGCAGCTCTAAAGGGAGGGGGAACACTGAAGCTTTCTTT. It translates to CASSSKGRGNTEAFF.

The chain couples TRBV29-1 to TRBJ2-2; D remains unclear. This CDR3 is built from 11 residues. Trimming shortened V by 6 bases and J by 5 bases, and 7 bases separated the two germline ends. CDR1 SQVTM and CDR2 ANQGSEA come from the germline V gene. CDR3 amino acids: CSVSLTGELFF. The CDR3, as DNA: TGCAGCGTCTCCCTAACCGGGGAGCTGTTTTTT.

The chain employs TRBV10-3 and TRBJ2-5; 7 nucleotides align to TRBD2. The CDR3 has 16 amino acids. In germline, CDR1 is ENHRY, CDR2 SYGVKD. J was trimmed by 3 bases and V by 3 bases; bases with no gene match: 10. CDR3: CAISDWAGDSEETQYF. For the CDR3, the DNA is TGTGCCATCAGTGATTGGGCGGGAGACTCAGAAGAGACCCAGTACTTC.

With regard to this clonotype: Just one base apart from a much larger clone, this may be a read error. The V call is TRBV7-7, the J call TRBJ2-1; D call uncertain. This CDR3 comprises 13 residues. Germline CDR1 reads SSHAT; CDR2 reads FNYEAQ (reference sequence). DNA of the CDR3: TGTGCTAGCAGCCCCCGAGCCTCCAAGGAGCAGTTCTTC. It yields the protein CASSPRASKEQFF.

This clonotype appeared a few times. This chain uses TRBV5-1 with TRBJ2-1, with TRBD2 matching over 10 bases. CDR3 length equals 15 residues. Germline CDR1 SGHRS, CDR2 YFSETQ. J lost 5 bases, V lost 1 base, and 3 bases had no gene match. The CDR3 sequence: CASSLLAGAHNEQFF. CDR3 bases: TGCGCCAGCAGCTTGCTAGCGGGAGCCCACAATGAGCAGTTCTTC.

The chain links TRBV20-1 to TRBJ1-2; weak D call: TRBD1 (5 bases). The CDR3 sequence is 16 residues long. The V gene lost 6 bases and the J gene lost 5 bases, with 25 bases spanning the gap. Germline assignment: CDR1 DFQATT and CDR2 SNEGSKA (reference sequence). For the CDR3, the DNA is TGCAGTGCCGGAAAGGGACGGTCAACGTCGGATTATGGCTACACCTTC. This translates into CSAGKGRSTSDYGYTF.

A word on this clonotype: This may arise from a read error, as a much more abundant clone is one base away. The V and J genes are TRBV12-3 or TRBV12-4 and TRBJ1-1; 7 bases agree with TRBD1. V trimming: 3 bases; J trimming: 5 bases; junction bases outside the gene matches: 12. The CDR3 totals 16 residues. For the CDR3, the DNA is TGTGCCAGCAGTTTGAATGAACAGGGGAGAGGGACTGAAGCTTTCTTT. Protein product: CASSLNEQGRGTEAFF.

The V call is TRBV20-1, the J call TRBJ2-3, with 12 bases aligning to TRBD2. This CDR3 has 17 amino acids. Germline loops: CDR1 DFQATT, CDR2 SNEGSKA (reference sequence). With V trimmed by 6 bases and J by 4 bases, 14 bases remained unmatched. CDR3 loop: CSADSSTTSGGADTQYF. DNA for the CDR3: TGCAGTGCGGACAGCTCGACGACTAGCGGGGGTGCAGATACGCAGTATTTT.

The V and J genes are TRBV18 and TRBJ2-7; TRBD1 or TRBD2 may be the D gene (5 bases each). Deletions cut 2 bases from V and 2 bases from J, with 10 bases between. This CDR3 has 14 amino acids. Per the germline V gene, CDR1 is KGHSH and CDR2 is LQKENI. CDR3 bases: TGTGCCAGCTCACCAGGGACGGATGCCTACGAGCAGTACTTC. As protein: CASSPGTDAYEQYF.

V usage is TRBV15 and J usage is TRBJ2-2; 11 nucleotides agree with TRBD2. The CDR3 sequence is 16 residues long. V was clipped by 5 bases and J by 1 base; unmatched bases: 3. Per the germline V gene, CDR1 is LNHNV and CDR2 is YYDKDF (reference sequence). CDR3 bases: TGTGCCACCAGCTTGGGACTAGCGGTGAACACCGGGGAGCTGTTTTTT. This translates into CATSLGLAVNTGELFF.

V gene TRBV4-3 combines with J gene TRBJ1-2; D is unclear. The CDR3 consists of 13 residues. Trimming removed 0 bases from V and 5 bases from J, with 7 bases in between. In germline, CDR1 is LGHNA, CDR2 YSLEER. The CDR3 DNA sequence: TGCGCCAGCAGCCAAGACGGACTTTATGGCTACACCTTC. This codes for CASSQDGLYGYTF.

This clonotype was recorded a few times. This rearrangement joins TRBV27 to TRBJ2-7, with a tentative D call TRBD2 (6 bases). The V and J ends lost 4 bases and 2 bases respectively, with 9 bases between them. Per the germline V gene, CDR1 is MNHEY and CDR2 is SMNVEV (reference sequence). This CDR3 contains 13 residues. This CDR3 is CASSSGLPYEQYF. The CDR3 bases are TGTGCCAGCAGTTCCGGACTACCCTACGAGCAGTACTTC.

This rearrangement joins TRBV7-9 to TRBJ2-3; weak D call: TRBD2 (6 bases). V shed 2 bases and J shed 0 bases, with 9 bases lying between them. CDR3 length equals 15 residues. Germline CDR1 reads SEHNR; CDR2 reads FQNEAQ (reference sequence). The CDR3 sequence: CASSLMAGSTDTQYF. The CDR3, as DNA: TGTGCCAGCAGCTTAATGGCGGGGAGCACAGATACGCAGTATTTT.

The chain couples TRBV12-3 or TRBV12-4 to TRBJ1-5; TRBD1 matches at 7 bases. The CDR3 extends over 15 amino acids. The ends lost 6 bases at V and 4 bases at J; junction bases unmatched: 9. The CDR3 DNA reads TGTGCCAGCAGCGCGGACAGGTTAGGTAATCAGCCCCAGCATTTT. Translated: CASSADRLGNQPQHF.

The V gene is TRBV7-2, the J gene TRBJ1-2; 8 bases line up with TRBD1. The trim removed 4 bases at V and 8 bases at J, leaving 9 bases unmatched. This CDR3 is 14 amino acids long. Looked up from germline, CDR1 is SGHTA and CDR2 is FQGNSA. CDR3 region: CASSSGQGREGYTF. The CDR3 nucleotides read TGTGCCAGCAGCTCCGGACAGGGCAGAGAAGGCTACACCTTC.

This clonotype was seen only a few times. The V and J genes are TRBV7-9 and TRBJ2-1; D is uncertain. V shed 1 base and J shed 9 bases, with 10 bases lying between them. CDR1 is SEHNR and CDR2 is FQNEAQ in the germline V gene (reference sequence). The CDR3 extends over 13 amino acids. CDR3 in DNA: TGTGCCAGCAGCTTAGAAGGGCGGAGTGAGCAGTTCTTC. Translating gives CASSLEGRSEQFF.

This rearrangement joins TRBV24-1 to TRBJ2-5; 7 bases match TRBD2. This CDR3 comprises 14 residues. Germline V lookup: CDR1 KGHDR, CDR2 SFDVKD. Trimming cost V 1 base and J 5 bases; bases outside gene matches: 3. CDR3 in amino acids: CATSDFPGGETQYF. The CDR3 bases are TGTGCCACCAGTGATTTCCCGGGAGGCGAGACCCAGTACTTC.

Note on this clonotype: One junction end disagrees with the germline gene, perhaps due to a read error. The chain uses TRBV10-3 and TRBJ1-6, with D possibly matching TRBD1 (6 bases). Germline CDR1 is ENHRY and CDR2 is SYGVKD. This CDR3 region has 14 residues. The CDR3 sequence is CASSYQGRLSPLHF. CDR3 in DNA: TGTGCCAGCAGTTACCAGGGGCGCTTATCACCCCTCCACTTT.

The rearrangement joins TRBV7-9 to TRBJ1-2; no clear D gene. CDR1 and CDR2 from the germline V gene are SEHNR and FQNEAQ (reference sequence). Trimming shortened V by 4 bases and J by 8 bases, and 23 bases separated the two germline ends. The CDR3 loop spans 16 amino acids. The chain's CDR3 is CASSSYRARKGKGYTF. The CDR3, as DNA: TGTGCCAGCAGCTCCTACCGGGCCCGGAAGGGTAAGGGCTACACCTTC.

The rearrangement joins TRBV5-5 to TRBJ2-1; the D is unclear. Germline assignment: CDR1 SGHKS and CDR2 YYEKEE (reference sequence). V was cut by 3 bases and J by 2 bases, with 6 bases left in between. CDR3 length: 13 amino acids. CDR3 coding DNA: TGTGCCAGCAGCTCGTCTCCCTACAATGAGCAGTTCTTC. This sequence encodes CASSSSPYNEQFF.

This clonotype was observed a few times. CDR3 amino acids: CASSETDFKNIQYF. The CDR3 bases are TGTGCCAGCTCCGAGACAGATTTCAAAAACATTCAGTACTTC. The chain links TRBV18 to TRBJ2-4, with TRBD1 as a possible D gene (5 bases). Germline CDR1 reads KGHSH; CDR2 reads LQKENI. The CDR3 is 14 residues long. Trimming shortened V by 6 bases and J by 3 bases, and 12 bases separated the two germline ends.